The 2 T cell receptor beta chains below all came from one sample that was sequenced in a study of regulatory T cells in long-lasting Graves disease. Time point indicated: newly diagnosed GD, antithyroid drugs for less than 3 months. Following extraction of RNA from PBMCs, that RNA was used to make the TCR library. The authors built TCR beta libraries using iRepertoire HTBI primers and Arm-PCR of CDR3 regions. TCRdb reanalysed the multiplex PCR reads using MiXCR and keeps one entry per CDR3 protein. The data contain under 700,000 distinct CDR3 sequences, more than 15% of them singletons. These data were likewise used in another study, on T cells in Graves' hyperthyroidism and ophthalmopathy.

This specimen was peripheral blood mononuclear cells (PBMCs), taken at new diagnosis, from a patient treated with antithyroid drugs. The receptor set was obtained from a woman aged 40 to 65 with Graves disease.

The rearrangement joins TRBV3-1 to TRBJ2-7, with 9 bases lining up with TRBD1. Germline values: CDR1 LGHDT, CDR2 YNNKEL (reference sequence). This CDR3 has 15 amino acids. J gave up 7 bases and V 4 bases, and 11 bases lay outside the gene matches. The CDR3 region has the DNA TGTGCCAGCAGCCTGGCGACAGGGGGGATAGGTGAGCAGTACTTC. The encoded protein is CASSLATGGIGEQYF.

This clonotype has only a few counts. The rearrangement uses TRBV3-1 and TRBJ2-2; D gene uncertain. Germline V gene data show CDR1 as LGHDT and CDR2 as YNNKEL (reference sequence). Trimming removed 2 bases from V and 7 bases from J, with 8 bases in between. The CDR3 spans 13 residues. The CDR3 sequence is CASSQIGDGELFF. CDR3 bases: TGTGCCAGCAGCCAAATCGGTGACGGGGAGCTGTTTTTT.